This record looks at one T cell receptor (beta chain) sequence and its context. This CDR3 contains 14 residues. Germline lookup yields CDR1 SGDLS and CDR2 YYNGEE. The V and J ends lost 5 bases and 5 bases respectively, with 14 bases between them. This sample stems from a study of blood T cell repertoires in COVID-19. Overall study context: Sites across the United States, Italy and Spain contributed samples from acute and convalescent COVID-19. T cells, B-cell-depleted T cells, or PBMCs supplied cDNA or gDNA.

Seattle patient enrollment occurred during active infection, with longitudinal follow-up thereafter. How the authors handled the data: Amplification of reference gene primers was used by the study to estimate nucleated cell counts. The repertoire was sequenced with immunoSEQ multiplex PCR; TCRdb's copy has only in-frame clones and lacks some. For V, J and clone size, that table is used; D and trimming come from the DNA. Here the sample spans around 100,000 clones, roughly 87% being singletons. The V call is TRBV9, the J call TRBJ1-5, with D possibly matching TRBD1 (5 bases). This TCR came from a man between 18 and 29 years old with COVID-19, enrolled during active disease. Sequenced sample: peripheral blood. The CDR3 nucleotides are TGTGCCAGCAGAGACCCGGAGACAGATCAGCCCCAGCATTTT. Its translation: CASRDPETDQPQHF. Full variable domain (rest looked up from reference TRBV9 and TRBJ1-5): DSGVTQTPKHLITATGQRVTLRCSPRSGDLSVYWYQQSLDQGLQFLIQYYNGEERAKGNILERFSAQQFPDLHSELNLSSLELGDSALYFCASRDPETDQPQHFGDGTRLSIL.